This is a list of T cell receptor beta chains from one sample in a study of glioma-infiltrating T cells after dendritic cell vaccination. Assay used: immunoSEQ multiplex PCR; TCRdb lists only in-frame clones, some missing. Here the sample spans about 92,000 clones, more than 75% being singletons. Specimen: blood, collected before dendritic cell vaccination. These receptors all stem from a human donor with glioblastoma. Both conserved end residues are part of each CDR3. The order of the fields is V gene, clone size, J gene, D gene, CDR3 protein, CDR3 DNA. The D gene is left open where the match is weak. Clone size, where shown, is once, few, many, or a class for clones that have expanded.

TRBV5-1,NA,TRBJ2-7,TRBD1,CASSLEGRGIEQYF,TGCGCCAGCAGCTTGGAGGGCAGGGGGATCGAGCAGTACTTC
TRBV27,NA,TRBJ1-1,NA,CASSWDTANTEAFF,TGTGCCAGCAGTTGGGACACCGCGAACACTGAAGCTTTCTTT
TRBV5-1,NA,TRBJ2-7,NA,CASSSTDPGYEQYF,TGCGCCAGCAGCTCGACAGATCCCGGTTACGAGCAGTACTTC
TRBV7-8,NA,TRBJ2-5,NA,CASSLIQGRGETQYF,TGTGCCAGCAGCTTAATCCAGGGGCGGGGGGAGACCCAGTACTTC
TRBV5-5,few,TRBJ1-2,NA,CASSQELQGVNGYTF,TGCGCCAGCAGCCAAGAGTTACAGGGAGTTAACGGCTACACCTTC
TRBV7-2,NA,TRBJ1-1,NA,CASSLSMNTEAFF,TGTGCCAGCAGCTTATCTATGAACACTGAAGCTTTCTTT
TRBV30,NA,TRBJ2-1,NA,CAWSAGLGIEQFF,TGTGCCTGGAGTGCGGGACTGGGGATCGAGCAGTTCTTC
TRBV5-4,NA,TRBJ2-2,NA,CASSGGGSGELFF,TGTGCCAGCAGCGGAGGGGGCTCCGGGGAGCTGTTTTTT
TRBV11-3,once,TRBJ2-2,TRBD1,CASSPPAGTEYTGELFF,TGTGCCAGCAGCCCCCCGGCCGGGACAGAGTACACCGGGGAGCTGTTTTTT
TRBV4-3,few,TRBJ1-2,NA,CASSQDPRSPNYGYTF,TGCGCCAGCAGCCAAGATCCTCGCAGTCCCAACTATGGCTACACCTTC
TRBV28,NA,TRBJ2-2,TRBD1,CAIPGQGDTGELFF,TGTGCCATACCGGGACAGGGGGACACCGGGGAGCTGTTTTTT
TRBV5-8,few,TRBJ1-2,NA,CASSRTPGTTSYGYTF,TGTGCCAGCAGCCGAACACCCGGGACAACTTCTTATGGCTACACCTTC
TRBV7-2,NA,TRBJ2-7,TRBD1,CASRPGLGTGKYEQYF,TGTGCCAGCAGGCCGGGCTTGGGGACAGGGAAGTACGAGCAGTACTTC
TRBV4-3,NA,TRBJ2-1,TRBD2,CASSQSGLVRGNEQFF,TGCGCCAGCAGCCAATCCGGACTAGTTCGGGGCAATGAGCAGTTCTTC
TRBV12-5,NA,TRBJ2-1,TRBD2,CASGLVLSGGLHNEQFF,TGTGCTAGTGGTTTGGTACTTTCGGGAGGCTTACACAATGAGCAGTTCTTC
TRBV4-1,NA,TRBJ2-3,TRBD2,CASSHPGLAGGRDTDTQYF,TGCGCCAGCAGCCATCCCGGGCTAGCGGGGGGGAGGGACACAGATACGCAGTATTTT
TRBV7-8,NA,TRBJ2-3,NA,CASSLTTDLGGAPDTQYF,TGTGCCAGCAGCTTGACGACCGACCTTGGTGGGGCCCCAGATACGCAGTATTTT
TRBV7-9,NA,TRBJ2-1,TRBD1,CASTPGQGSYNEQFF,TGTGCCAGCACCCCGGGACAGGGCTCCTACAATGAGCAGTTCTTC
TRBV7-2,NA,TRBJ2-5,NA,CASSLTGVKETQYF,TGTGCCAGCAGCTTAACGGGGGTAAAAGAGACCCAGTACTTC
TRBV9,few,TRBJ2-5,NA,CASSVLGTLQETQYF,TGTGCCAGCAGCGTACTAGGGACATTACAAGAGACCCAGTACTTC
TRBV19,NA,TRBJ1-5,NA,CASTSPVARYSNQPQHF,TGTGCCAGTACCTCCCCGGTCGCTCGGTATAGCAATCAGCCCCAGCATTTT
TRBV7-9,NA,TRBJ2-7,TRBD2,CASSWGLAGDPLRQYF,TGTGCCAGCAGCTGGGGACTAGCGGGAGATCCCCTACGGCAGTACTTC
TRBV7-9,NA,TRBJ2-3,NA,CASSLGVSDQDTQYF,TGTGCCAGCAGCTTAGGGGTTAGCGACCAAGATACGCAGTATTTT
TRBV7-7,NA,TRBJ1-1,NA,CASSASTQAEAFF,TGTGCCAGCAGTGCCAGTACCCAGGCTGAAGCTTTCTTT
TRBV5-6,NA,TRBJ1-2,TRBD1,CASSDLDRVGRGYTF,TGTGCCAGCAGCGATTTGGACAGGGTTGGTCGCGGCTACACCTTC
TRBV27,once,TRBJ2-1,TRBD2,CASSLLTSGRYNEQFF,TGTGCCAGCAGTTTACTGACTAGCGGGCGGTACAATGAGCAGTTCTTC
TRBV29-1,NA,TRBJ2-7,NA,CSVSRGATYEQYF,TGCAGCGTCTCCCGGGGGGCGACCTACGAGCAGTACTTC
TRBV28,NA,TRBJ2-4,TRBD1,CASSLGTGGGIQYF,TGTGCCAGCAGTTTAGGGACAGGGGGGGGCATTCAGTACTTC